This T cell receptor (beta chain) was documented in a study of human T cells and chemical hapten exposure. This clonotype was seen repeatedly, ten times or more. Noted time point: pre-sensitization, week 0. The treatment denotes: therapeutic diphenylcyclopropenone sensitization with weekly scalp DPC. The V and J ends lost 5 bases and 9 bases, in that order; junction bases with no gene match: 11. The CDR3 runs to 15 residues. CDR1 and CDR2 from the germline V gene are KGHSH and LQKENI. From the RACE reads, TCRdb called clonotypes with MiXCR, one entry per CDR3 protein. The sample shows some 38,000 distinct CDR3 sequences, about 7.4% of them seen only once.

The chain couples TRBV18 to TRBJ2-1; 9 bases are a match to TRBD1. This clonotype originated in a woman between 50 and 59 years old with alopecia areata. Some clones in this sample may be carry-over from other donors' samples. The specimen was whole blood, collected in connection with sensitization to the hapten diphenylcyclopropenone (DPC). The CDR3 is CASSTSGTGIGEQFF. The CDR3 DNA reads TGTGCCAGCTCAACATCCGGGACAGGGATCGGTGAGCAGTTCTTC.